The 14 T cell receptor beta chains given below trace back to one sample, sequenced in a study of graft-versus-host responses after intestinal transplantation. Clones were read by immunoSEQ multiplex PCR, and TCRdb kept only the in-frame ones, dropping some. The sample lists 62,000 or so clones; approximately 90% were seen once. This specimen was PBMCs, taken 26 days after transplant. These receptors all stem from a human patient who received an intestinal transplant, so some T cells may come from the graft donor.

The V call is TRBV19, the J call TRBJ1-2; D call uncertain. Trimming shortened V by 4 bases and J by 4 bases, and 31 bases separated the two germline ends. This CDR3 spans 20 amino acids. The V gene's germline CDR1 is LNHDA and CDR2 SQIVND (reference sequence). As DNA, the CDR3 is TGTGCCAGTAGTAAGTATACTCCCGGTGCTGCACCGCGGGAGATCTATGGCTACACCTTC. Residues: CASSKYTPGAAPREIYGYTF.

The chain uses TRBV7-9 and TRBJ2-1, with 13 bases that match TRBD2. CDR3 length equals 15 residues. Germline CDR1 and CDR2: SEHNR and FQNEAQ (reference sequence). Trimming took 11 bases from V and 4 from J; bases not matched to a gene: 8. This CDR3 reads CAGTQGLAGYNEQFF. CDR3 nucleotide sequence: TGTGCCGGAACCCAGGGACTAGCGGGGTACAATGAGCAGTTCTTC. The variable domain in full, with the rest retrieved from reference TRBV7-9 and TRBJ2-1, is DTGVSQNPRHKITKRGQNVTFRCDPISEHNRLYWYRQTLGQGPEFLTYFQNEAQLEKSRLLSDRFSAERPKGSFSTLEIQRTEQGDSAMYLCAGTQGLAGYNEQFFGPGTRLTVL.

The chain carries TRBV4-2 and TRBJ2-7; a weak D match, TRBD1 (5 bases). The V end lost 0 bases, the J end lost 6 bases, and 12 bases lay between the germline ends. This CDR3 is built from 14 residues. The germline gives CDR1 LGHNA, CDR2 YNFKEQ. DNA for the CDR3: TGTGCCAGCAGCCAAGAGCAGGGATCTGGCGAGCAGTACTTC. Its protein is CASSQEQGSGEQYF.

The CDR3 nucleotides are TGTGCCAGCAGCCCCCCCGACAGGCCATACGAGCAGTACGTC. Translation gives CASSPPDRPYEQYV. The V call is TRBV7-9, the J call TRBJ2-7; maybe TRBD1 (6 bases). This CDR3 is built from 14 residues. Looked up from germline, CDR1 is SEHNR and CDR2 is FQNEAQ (reference sequence). The V end lost 5 bases, the J end lost 4 bases, and 15 bases lay between the germline ends.

The J gene is TRBJ2-1, the V gene TRBV5-1; no definite D call. This CDR3 comprises 13 residues. The V end was cut by 5 bases, the J end by 2 bases, with 8 bases between. Germline values: CDR1 SGHRS, CDR2 YFSETQ. DNA for the CDR3: TGCGCCAGCAGAAGAGAAACCTACAATGAGCAGTTCTTC. It encodes CASRRETYNEQFF.

V gene TRBV4-1 combines with J gene TRBJ2-5; D might be TRBD1 (5 bases). The end of the DNA aligns better with TRBJ2-7, so the J call may be wrong. This CDR3 is 17 amino acids long. Germline V CDR1 and CDR2: MGHRA, YSYEKL. The CDR3 sequence: CASSQDFLGHKNYEQYF. The CDR3 region has the DNA TGCGCCAGCAGCCAAGATTTCTTAGGACACAAGAACTACGAGCAGTACTTC.

The CDR3 region is CASSWGRLSSYNSPLHF. The CDR3 bases are TGTGCCAGCAGCTGGGGCAGATTAAGCTCCTATAATTCACCCCTCCACTTT. The chain is built from TRBV11-2 and TRBJ1-6; tentative D call: TRBD1 (5 bases). Germline V gene data show CDR1 as SGHAT and CDR2 as FQNNGV. V was cut by 4 bases and J by 0 bases, with 13 bases left in between. CDR3 length equals 17 residues.

This chain uses TRBV11-2 with TRBJ2-7, with a possible D match to TRBD2 (5 bases). V gave up 3 bases and J gave up 3 bases, with 9 bases separating them. The CDR3 is made up of 13 amino acids. Germline CDR1 reads SGHAT; CDR2 reads FQNNGV. The CDR3, as DNA: TGTGCCAGCAGCTTTTCCGGGGACTACGAGCAGTACTTC. Translation: CASSFSGDYEQYF.

The chain carries TRBV6-1 and TRBJ1-5; the D gene is possibly TRBD1 (5 bases). CDR1 is MNHNS and CDR2 is SASEGT in the germline V gene. The CDR3 covers 14 residues. V lost 10 bases to trimming and J lost 3 bases, with 16 bases between them. In DNA form, the CDR3 reads TGTGCCACAGGATACGGGGGGACCAATCAGCCCCAGCATTTT. Protein sequence: CATGYGGTNQPQHF.

The rearrangement joins TRBV9 to TRBJ2-1; 11 bases fit TRBD1. V trimming: 3 bases; J trimming: 6 bases; junction bases outside the gene matches: 2. CDR3 length: 14 amino acids. The germline V gene encodes CDR1 SGDLS and CDR2 YYNGEE. The CDR3 DNA follows: TGTGCCAGCAGCGGGACAGGGGGCCCCAATGAGCAGTTCTTC. Translated, it gives CASSGTGGPNEQFF.

This clone was seen a handful of times. The chain links TRBV30 to TRBJ2-1; 11 bases map to TRBD2. J was trimmed by 7 bases and V by 8 bases; bases with no gene match: 4. Per the germline V gene, CDR1 is GTSNPN and CDR2 is SVGIG (reference sequence). The CDR3 totals 12 residues. CDR3 sequence: CARRLAGNEQFF. The CDR3, as DNA: TGTGCCCGACGACTAGCGGGGAATGAGCAGTTCTTC.

A single count supports this clone. This chain links TRBV6-5 with TRBJ1-1; 8 bases match TRBD1. This CDR3 contains 16 residues. Trimming cost V 0 bases and J 0 bases; bases outside gene matches: 3. The germline V gene encodes CDR1 MNHEY and CDR2 SVGAGI. The CDR3: CASSYSGTGLNTEAFF. CDR3 DNA sequence: TGTGCCAGCAGTTACTCTGGGACAGGCCTGAACACTGAAGCTTTCTTT.

J is TRBJ1-4 and V is TRBV28; tentative D call: TRBD1 (5 bases). The V gene lost 6 bases and the J gene lost 4 bases, with 12 bases spanning the gap. This CDR3 is built from 14 residues. CDR1 is MDHEN, CDR2 SYDVKM, per germline. The CDR3 DNA reads as TGTGCCAGCAGCCCCCGACAGAATAATGAAAAACTGTTTTTT. Its translation is CASSPRQNNEKLFF.

This chain links TRBV27 with TRBJ1-4; TRBD1 matches at 8 bases. The CDR3 is made up of 15 amino acids. V gave up 5 bases and J gave up 5 bases; unmatched junction bases: 7. Germline CDR1 reads MNHEY; CDR2 reads SMNVEV (reference sequence). The CDR3 bases are TGTGCCAGCAGTGACCTCCGGACAGGGAATGAAAAACTGTTTTTT. Encoded protein: CASSDLRTGNEKLFF.